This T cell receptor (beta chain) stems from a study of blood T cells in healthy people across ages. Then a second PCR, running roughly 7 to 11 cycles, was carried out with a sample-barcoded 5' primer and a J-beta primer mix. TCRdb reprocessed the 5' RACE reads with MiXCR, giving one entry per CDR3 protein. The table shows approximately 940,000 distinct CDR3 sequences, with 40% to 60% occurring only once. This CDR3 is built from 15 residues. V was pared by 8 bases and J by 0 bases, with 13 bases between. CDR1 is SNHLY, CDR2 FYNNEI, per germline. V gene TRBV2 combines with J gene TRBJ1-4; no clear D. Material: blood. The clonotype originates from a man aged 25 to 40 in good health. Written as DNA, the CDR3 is TGTGCCAGCGGTAGGACTCAATCAACTAATGAAAAACTGTTTTTT. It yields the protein CASGRTQSTNEKLFF.